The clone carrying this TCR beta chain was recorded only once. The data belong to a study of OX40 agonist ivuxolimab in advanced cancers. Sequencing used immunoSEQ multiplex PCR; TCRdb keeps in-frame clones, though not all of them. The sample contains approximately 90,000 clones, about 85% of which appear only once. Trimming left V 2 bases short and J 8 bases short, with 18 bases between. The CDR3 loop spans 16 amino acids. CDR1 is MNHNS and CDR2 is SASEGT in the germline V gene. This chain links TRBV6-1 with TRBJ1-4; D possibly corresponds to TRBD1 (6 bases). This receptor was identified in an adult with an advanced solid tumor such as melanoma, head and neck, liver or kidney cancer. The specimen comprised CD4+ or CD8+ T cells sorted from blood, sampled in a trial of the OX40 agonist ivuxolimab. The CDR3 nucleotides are TGTGCCAGCAGTGAAAGTGGTGGGACAAGGGGCGAAAAACTGTTTTTT. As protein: CASSESGGTRGEKLFF.